Listed here are 10 T cell receptor beta chains from one sample, sequenced in a study of post-analysis software for immune sequencing data. Whole-study findings and limits: Elevated frequency relative to controls characterized several TRBV segments in patients, TRBV5-6, TRBV5-1 and TRBV20-1 among them.

These receptors have no known antigen. Carried by the TCR beta cDNA libraries were unique molecular identifiers. MiXCR was run by TCRdb on the PCR reads, yielding one entry per CDR3 protein. The sample has fewer than 600,000 distinct CDR3 sequences; approximately 46% are singletons. Sequencing input: blood. These receptor sequences come from a girl under 18 with multiple sclerosis.

This rearrangement joins TRBV20-1 to TRBJ2-1; 8 nucleotides line up with TRBD1. In germline, CDR1 is DFQATT, CDR2 SNEGSKA (reference sequence). This CDR3 contains 13 residues. After removal of 5 bases from V and 2 bases from J, the junction contained 2 bases not matched to a gene. The CDR3 region is CSAPDRAYNEQFF. CDR3 sequence (DNA): TGCAGTGCTCCGGACAGGGCCTACAATGAGCAGTTCTTC.

The rearrangement uses TRBV7-2 and TRBJ1-6; the D is unclear. V shed 5 bases and J shed 7 bases, with 15 bases lying between them. The germline V gene has CDR1 SGHTA and CDR2 FQGNSA. CDR3 length: 15 amino acids. This chain's CDR3 is CASSPTSGGNSPLHF. The CDR3 DNA sequence: TGTGCCAGCAGCCCCACGTCGGGAGGGAATTCACCCCTCCACTTT.

The chain uses TRBV12-3 or TRBV12-4 and TRBJ2-7; a possible D gene is TRBD1 (6 bases). Deletions cut 3 bases from V and 0 bases from J, with 9 bases between. The CDR3 sequence is 14 residues long. CDR3 amino acids: CASSFDRRSYEQYF. CDR3 in DNA: TGTGCCAGCAGTTTCGACAGGCGCTCCTACGAGCAGTACTTC.

The chain joins TRBV3-1 to TRBJ1-2; D call uncertain. V lost 2 bases to trimming and J lost 3 bases, with 4 bases between them. The CDR3 length is 12 residues. The germline gives CDR1 LGHDT, CDR2 YNNKEL (reference sequence). CDR3 DNA: TGTGCCAGCAGCCAATCCGACTATGGCTACACCTTC. Protein product: CASSQSDYGYTF.

The sample holds many counts of this clonotype. The rearrangement links TRBV7-3 to TRBJ2-1; 10 bases agree with TRBD2. This CDR3 comprises 17 residues. CDR1 SGHTA and CDR2 FQGTGA come from the germline V gene. Germline trimming cut 4 bases from V and 0 bases from J; bases unmatched to any gene: 6. CDR3 coding DNA: TGTGCCAGCAGCTCAGGGTCTAGCGGGAGCTCCTACAATGAGCAGTTCTTC. Encoded protein: CASSSGSSGSSYNEQFF.

The chain carries TRBV10-3 and TRBJ2-5, with D uncertain. The CDR3 totals 17 residues. The germline CDR1 and CDR2 sequences are ENHRY and SYGVKD. Trimming took off 6 bases at V and 1 base at J, with 21 bases between the two ends. CDR3 DNA sequence: TGTGCCATCAGAGTAAGCGTGGCAGAACAAAGCCAAGAGACCCAGTACTTC. Amino acids: CAIRVSVAEQSQETQYF.

This clonotype was counted only a few times. The genes are TRBV9 and TRBJ2-7, with 16 bases identical to TRBD2. The CDR3 runs to 16 residues. V lost 3 bases to trimming and J lost 2 bases; unmatched junction nucleotides: 2. From germline, CDR1 is SGDLS and CDR2 YYNGEE. The CDR3: CASSGGTSGRAYEQYF. CDR3 coding DNA: TGTGCCAGCAGCGGAGGGACTAGCGGGAGGGCCTACGAGCAGTACTTC.

With respect to this clonotype: A read error may produce the germline difference seen at one junction end. The chain uses TRBV6-2 or TRBV6-3 and TRBJ2-5; 12 nucleotides line up with TRBD2. The J call may be faulty, since TRBJ2-7 better matches the DNA end. From germline, CDR1 is MNHEY and CDR2 SVGEGT. The CDR3 covers 14 residues. CDR3 amino acids: CTSSLAGGPREQYF. As DNA, the CDR3 is TGTACCAGCAGTCTAGCGGGAGGGCCGCGCGAGCAGTACTTC.

This clonotype was observed a handful of times. The chain employs TRBV7-2 and TRBJ2-5; tentative D call: TRBD2 (6 bases). CDR1 is SGHTA and CDR2 is FQGNSA in the germline V gene. The germline V and J ends were trimmed by 0 bases and 1 base, with 12 bases remaining between them. The CDR3 covers 16 residues. In DNA form, the CDR3 reads TGTGCCAGCAGCTTAGCGCGGTCAGCGGGCCAAGAGACCCAGTACTTC. As protein: CASSLARSAGQETQYF. The entire variable domain, with the rest obtained from reference TRBV7-2 and TRBJ2-5, is as follows: GAGVSQSPSNKVTEKGKDVELRCDPISGHTALYWYRQSLGQGLEFLIYFQGNSAPDKSGLPSDRFSAERTGGSVSTLTIQRTQQEDSAVYLCASSLARSAGQETQYFGPGTRLLVL.

The rearrangement joins TRBV3-1 to TRBJ2-1; weak D call: TRBD1 (5 bases). The CDR3 is made up of 13 amino acids. In germline, CDR1 is LGHDT, CDR2 YNNKEL (reference sequence). The V gene lost 1 base and the J gene lost 10 bases, with 11 bases spanning the gap. The CDR3 is CASSQARVDEQFF. As DNA, the CDR3 is TGTGCCAGCAGCCAAGCCAGGGTAGACGAGCAGTTCTTC.